The present T cell receptor (beta chain) was sequenced within a study of technical replicates of blood from several donors. Repertoires were generated with immunoSEQ multiplex PCR, while TCRdb's copy carries only in-frame clones and drops some. Among 50,000 or so clones listed, 92% were seen once. This TCR derives from a human donor in good health. Some clones in this sample may be carry-over from other donors' samples. Sequencing used PBMCs.

DNA for the CDR3: TGCGCCAGCAGCTTGGCCATAGGACAGGGGGATGGCTACACCTTC. This gives the protein CASSLAIGQGDGYTF. The chain employs TRBV5-1 and TRBJ1-2; 10 nucleotides match TRBD1. The CDR3 has 15 residues. V gave up 0 bases and J gave up 6 bases; unmatched junction bases: 5. Germline V lookup: CDR1 SGHRS, CDR2 YFSETQ. The full variable domain, its missing parts supplied by reference TRBV5-1 and TRBJ1-2, is KAGVTQTPRYLIKTRGQQVTLSCSPISGHRSVSWYQQTPGQGLQFLFEYFSETQRNKGNFPGRFSGRQFSNSRSEMNVSTLELGDSALYLCASSLAIGQGDGYTFGSGTRLTVV.